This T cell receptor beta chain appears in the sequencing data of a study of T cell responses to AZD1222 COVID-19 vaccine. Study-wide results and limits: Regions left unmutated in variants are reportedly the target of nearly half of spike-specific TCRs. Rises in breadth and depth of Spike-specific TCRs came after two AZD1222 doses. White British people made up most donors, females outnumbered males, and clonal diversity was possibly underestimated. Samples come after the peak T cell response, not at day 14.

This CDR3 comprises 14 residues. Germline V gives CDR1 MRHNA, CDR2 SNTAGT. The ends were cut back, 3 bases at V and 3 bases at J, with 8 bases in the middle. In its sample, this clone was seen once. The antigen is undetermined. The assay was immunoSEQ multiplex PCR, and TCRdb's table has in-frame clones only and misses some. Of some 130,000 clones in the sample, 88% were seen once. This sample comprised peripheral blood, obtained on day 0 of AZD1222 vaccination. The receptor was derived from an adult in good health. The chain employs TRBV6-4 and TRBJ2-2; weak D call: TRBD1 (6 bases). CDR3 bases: TGTGCCAGCAGTGATGGACAGTACACCGGGGAGCTGTTTTTT. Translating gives CASSDGQYTGELFF.